This is a list of T cell receptor beta chains from one sample in a study of cytomegalovirus exposure and HLA in healthy donors. Assay used: immunoSEQ multiplex PCR; TCRdb lists only in-frame clones, some missing. The data show around 150,000 clones, roughly 81% seen once. What was sequenced was PBMCs. Receptors were obtained from a man younger than 35 in good health and CMV-seropositive. The CDR3 runs from the conserved cysteine through the conserved F or W. A D gene is named only where the DNA matches it firmly. Part of the rows lack a size; the others show once, few, many or a class for expanded clones.

abundance,len,d_gene,v_gene,j_gene,CDR3aa,CDR3nt
once,19,TRBD1,TRBV4-3,TRBJ1-4,CASSHLAGTGSFANEKLFF,TGCGCCAGCAGCCACCTCGCCGGGACAGGGTCCTTTGCTAATGAAAAACTGTTTTTT
.,15,.,TRBV5-4,TRBJ2-7,CASSSKSQGRDEQYF,TGTGCCAGCAGCAGCAAATCGCAGGGTAGGGACGAGCAGTACTTC
.,13,.,TRBV6-4,TRBJ1-5,CASSAGRDQPQHF,TGTGCCAGCAGTGCAGGGAGGGATCAGCCCCAGCATTTT
.,14,.,TRBV4-1,TRBJ1-6,CASSPRQGNSPLHF,TGCGCCAGCAGCCCCAGGCAGGGTAATTCACCCCTCCACTTT
.,16,TRBD1,TRBV2,TRBJ2-5,CASSEGIGRGQETQYF,TGTGCCAGCAGTGAAGGTATCGGCAGGGGGCAAGAGACCCAGTACTTC
.,13,.,TRBV30,TRBJ1-1,CAWSLQPSGEAFF,TGTGCCTGGAGTCTTCAACCTTCGGGGGAAGCTTTCTTT
.,15,.,TRBV7-8,TRBJ1-4,CASSPLRGAREKLFF,TGTGCCAGCAGCCCCCTTCGGGGGGCGCGTGAAAAACTGTTTTTT
.,13,.,TRBV6-4,TRBJ1-1,CASSEFQGTEAFF,TGTGCCAGCAGTGAATTTCAGGGTACTGAAGCTTTCTTT
.,18,.,TRBV5-1,TRBJ2-4,CASSLEAGSQIAKNSQYF,TGCGCCAGCAGCTTGGAAGCGGGTAGCCAAATAGCCAAAAACAGTCAGTACTTC
few,14,TRBD1,TRBV29-1,TRBJ2-1,CSFRKSQGADEQFF,TGCAGCTTCCGAAAGTCCCAGGGGGCAGATGAGCAGTTCTTC
.,15,TRBD1,TRBV5-1,TRBJ1-1,CASSLGTGWDTEAFF,TGCGCCAGCAGCTTGGGGACAGGGTGGGACACTGAAGCTTTCTTT
few,15,TRBD1,TRBV5-1,TRBJ2-7,CASSLAGTGGEEQYF,TGCGCCAGCAGCTTGGCGGGGACAGGGGGCGAAGAGCAGTACTTC
.,13,TRBD2,TRBV29-1,TRBJ2-5,CSVRTSGRETQYF,TGCAGCGTCCGGACTAGTGGGAGGGAGACCCAGTACTTC
.,16,.,TRBV7-9,TRBJ2-1,CASSLEGVSSYNEQFF,TGTGCCAGCAGCTTAGAGGGGGTTAGCTCCTACAATGAGCAGTTCTTC